This TCR beta chain was sequenced during a study of blood T cells in healthy people across ages. A sample-barcoded 5' primer and a J-beta primer mix were used in a second PCR of roughly 7 to 12 cycles. Each CDR3 protein is one row after TCRdb ran MiXCR on the 5' RACE reads. Among about 1.4 million distinct CDR3 sequences, almost 60% were seen once, and the ten largest hold 6.5% to 8.5%. This clonotype was seen once. Sequencing was done on a sample of blood. The TCR was taken from a young man in good health.

DNA of the CDR3: TGCGCCAGCAGCTTGGAATTGGGGAGGACGGTCTTAACTGAAGCTTTCTTT. As protein: CASSLELGRTVLTEAFF. The rearrangement links TRBV5-1 to TRBJ1-1; D remains ambiguous. The CDR3 totals 17 residues. Germline-derived CDR1 and CDR2 are SGHRS and YFSETQ. Trimming pared 0 bases from V and 5 bases from J, leaving 20 bases between.